This TCR beta chain comes out of a study of blood T cell repertoires in COVID-19. Produced via immunoSEQ multiplex PCR; TCRdb's table is partial and in-frame only. The table lists roughly 140,000 clones, approximately 80% of them singletons. This sequence was found in a man between 65 and 85 years old with acute or convalescent COVID-19. The material sequenced was peripheral blood.

CDR3 loop: CASSSGQGRWEKLFF. DNA of the CDR3: TGTGCCAGCAGTTCCGGACAGGGGCGATGGGAAAAACTGTTTTTT. The V and J genes are TRBV6-5 and TRBJ1-4; the match to TRBD1 covers 9 bases. Trimming took 4 bases from V and 8 from J; bases not matched to a gene: 8. CDR1 and CDR2 from the germline V gene are MNHEY and SVGAGI. This CDR3 has 15 residues.